These 30 T cell receptor beta chains share one sample of origin, sequenced in a study of monozygotic twins with inflammatory bowel disease. TCRdb reworked the 5' RACE reads into one entry per CDR3 protein, no DNA. The table lists some 190,000 distinct CDR3 sequences. Sequenced input: blood. These TCRs come from a human donor with ulcerative colitis or Crohn's disease, or a healthy co-twin of an affected twin (not recorded which).

This chain connects TRBV5-6 to TRBJ2-7; TCRdb names TRBD1, which stays unverified in the absence of DNA. The germline CDR1 and CDR2 sequences are SGHDT and YYEEEE. The CDR3 sequence is 16 residues long. Here the CDR3 reads CASSSRGLKGRYEQYF. The whole variable domain, remainder taken from reference TRBV5-6 and TRBJ2-7, is DAGVTQSPTHLIKTRGQQVTLRCSPKSGHDTVSWYQQALGQGPQFIFQYYEEEERQRGNFPDRFSGHQFPNYSSELNVNALLLGDSALYLCASSSRGLKGRYEQYFGPGTRLTVT.

J is TRBJ2-7 and V is TRBV2; TCRdb gives TRBD1 as the D gene, but with no DNA this cannot be confirmed. CDR1 is SNHLY, CDR2 FYNNEI, per germline. The CDR3 is 14 residues long. The CDR3 sequence: CASTKTGFGDEQYF.

V usage is TRBV7-9 and J usage is TRBJ2-3; no DNA is available, so the TRBD1 call from TCRdb remains unchecked. The CDR3 contains 15 residues. Germline V gene data show CDR1 as SEHNR and CDR2 as FQNEAQ (reference sequence). The CDR3 sequence: CASSLLPLVGDTQYF.

The chain carries TRBV6-5 and TRBJ2-7; TCRdb names TRBD1, which stays unverified in the absence of DNA. Germline V gives CDR1 MNHEY, CDR2 SVGAGI. The length of the CDR3 is 18 residues. CDR3 in amino acids: CASSYLNTALGASYEQYF.

This chain links TRBV5-1 with TRBJ2-1; checking the TCRdb D call of TRBD2 is not possible without DNA. Germline V gene data show CDR1 as SGHRS and CDR2 as YFSETQ. This CDR3 is 20 amino acids long. CDR3 sequence: CASRAPPGLAGGRAYNEQFF.

The rearrangement joins TRBV4-3 to TRBJ2-1. Germline CDR1 and CDR2: LGHNA and YSLEER. The CDR3 runs to 13 residues. Here the CDR3 reads CASSQDLGHELFF.

The gene calls are TRBV6-6 and TRBJ1-1; TCRdb names TRBD1, which stays unverified in the absence of DNA. The germline CDR1 and CDR2 sequences are MNHNY and SVGAGI (reference sequence). The CDR3 runs to 13 residues. CDR3 sequence: CASRSGQNTEAFF.

V and J are TRBV7-9 and TRBJ1-2; TCRdb picks TRBD1, but there is no DNA to check that call. CDR3 length: 14 residues. Germline CDR1 SEHNR, CDR2 FQNEAQ (reference sequence). The CDR3 loop is CASSPGGIAYGYTF.

This rearrangement joins TRBV12-3 or TRBV12-4 to TRBJ2-5. The CDR3 contains 13 residues. CDR3 amino acids: CASRPDWLETQYF.

The chain uses TRBV20-1 and TRBJ1-1. Germline assignment: CDR1 DFQATT and CDR2 SNEGSKA (reference sequence). This CDR3 region has 12 residues. CDR3 loop: CSAAPPQVGAFF.

V gene TRBV29-1 combines with J gene TRBJ1-2; TCRdb indicates TRBD1, and absent DNA this call remains unverified. There are 13 residues in the CDR3. The germline CDR1 and CDR2 sequences are SQVTM and ANQGSEA. The CDR3 sequence: CSVLSGTGIGYTF.

The chain links TRBV20-1 to TRBJ1-1; the TRBD1 assignment by TCRdb is unverifiable without DNA. Germline CDR1 is DFQATT and CDR2 is SNEGSKA (reference sequence). The CDR3 is 15 amino acids. The CDR3: CSARDRTGTDTEAFF.

V is TRBV5-1 and J is TRBJ2-7; the TRBD2 assignment by TCRdb is unverifiable without DNA. Germline V CDR1 and CDR2: SGHRS, YFSETQ. This CDR3 is built from 19 residues. The CDR3 sequence: CASSLDGLAGGGSSYEQYF.

This chain uses TRBV2 with TRBJ2-1; no DNA is available, so the TRBD1 call from TCRdb remains unchecked. Germline assignment: CDR1 SNHLY and CDR2 FYNNEI. The CDR3 sequence is 15 residues long. CDR3 in amino acids: CASSEGQGALNEQFF.

The chain has TRBV4-1 and TRBJ1-2; TCRdb's D call, TRBD1, is unchecked because there is no DNA. This CDR3 is built from 19 residues. The V gene's germline CDR1 is MGHRA and CDR2 YSYEKL. The chain's CDR3 is CASSRLPLTRDGANYGYTF.

The rearrangement links TRBV10-3 to TRBJ1-1; the D call of TRBD1 rests on TCRdb alone, since no DNA is present to check it. This CDR3 is built from 13 residues. In germline, CDR1 is ENHRY, CDR2 SYGVKD. The chain's CDR3 is CAISEGGGTEAFF.

The V and J genes are TRBV18 and TRBJ1-5; TCRdb's D call, TRBD1, is unchecked because there is no DNA. CDR1 is KGHSH, CDR2 LQKENI, per germline. The CDR3 runs to 17 residues. The CDR3: CASSPPGRGRSNQPQHF.

The gene calls are TRBV18 and TRBJ2-5; the TRBD1 assignment by TCRdb is unverifiable without DNA. The CDR3 has 14 residues. Germline V lookup: CDR1 KGHSH, CDR2 LQKENI. The CDR3 protein is CASSLLDRGETQYF. The full variable domain, its missing parts supplied by reference TRBV18 and TRBJ2-5, is NAGVMQNPRHLVRRRGQEARLRCSPMKGHSHVYWYRQLPEEGLKFMVYLQKENIIDESGMPKERFSAEFPKEGPSILRIQQVVRGDSAAYFCASSLLDRGETQYFGPGTRLLVL.

The chain recombines TRBV7-3 with TRBJ2-1; TCRdb returns TRBD1, unconfirmable since there is no DNA. Germline values: CDR1 SGHTA, CDR2 FQGTGA. The CDR3 has 15 amino acids. CDR3: CASSLGQTTYNEQFF.

The V gene is TRBV2, the J gene TRBJ1-5; TCRdb's D gene call, TRBD1, goes unchecked for lack of DNA. The CDR3 totals 14 residues. The germline gives CDR1 SNHLY, CDR2 FYNNEI. The CDR3 here is CASSGDRMTQPQHF.

The J gene is TRBJ2-1, the V gene TRBV7-9. The CDR3 contains 15 residues. Germline values: CDR1 SEHNR, CDR2 FQNEAQ (reference sequence). The CDR3 loop is CASSPARTAYNEQFF.

The chain uses TRBV12-3 or TRBV12-4 and TRBJ2-7. CDR3 size: 11 residues. The CDR3 region is CATGDYSEQYF.

The CDR3 sequence: CSAWTGTSLHQETQYF. V usage is TRBV20-1 and J usage is TRBJ2-5; without DNA, the TCRdb call of TRBD2 cannot be checked. The CDR3 sequence is 16 residues long. Germline CDR1 reads DFQATT; CDR2 reads SNEGSKA (reference sequence).

The chain links TRBV19 to TRBJ1-1; TCRdb returns TRBD1, unconfirmable since there is no DNA. The CDR3 spans 14 residues. The germline V gene has CDR1 LNHDA and CDR2 SQIVND (reference sequence). The CDR3: CASSDPGVNTEAFF.

The rearrangement links TRBV7-2 to TRBJ1-1. CDR1 and CDR2 (germline): SGHTA, FQGNSA. The length of the CDR3 is 14 residues. The CDR3 sequence: CASSTGYMNTEAFF. Using reference TRBV7-2 and TRBJ1-1 for the parts outside the CDR3, the full variable domain is GAGVSQSPSNKVTEKGKDVELRCDPISGHTALYWYRQSLGQGLEFLIYFQGNSAPDKSGLPSDRFSAERTGGSVSTLTIQRTQQEDSAVYLCASSTGYMNTEAFFGQGTRLTVV.

The rearrangement uses TRBV7-3 and TRBJ2-2; TCRdb designates TRBD2, a call that cannot be tested without DNA. The CDR3 has 15 amino acids. Germline V CDR1 and CDR2: SGHTA, FQGTGA. The CDR3 is CASSIFSSETGELFF.

The chain is built from TRBV7-2 and TRBJ2-3. This CDR3 contains 12 residues. The germline V gene has CDR1 SGHTA and CDR2 FQGNSA. CDR3 sequence: CASERFTDTQYF.

The J gene is TRBJ2-2, the V gene TRBV20-1. Germline values: CDR1 DFQATT, CDR2 SNEGSKA (reference sequence). The CDR3 contains 13 residues. CDR3 in amino acids: CSATPGNTGELFF.

The chain couples TRBV7-2 to TRBJ1-6; as DNA is missing, the TRBD1 call by TCRdb cannot be tested. Germline assignment: CDR1 SGHTA and CDR2 FQGNSA. This CDR3 has 14 residues. The chain's CDR3 is CASRGDSPRTPLHF. The full variable domain, with the rest looked up from reference TRBV7-2 and TRBJ1-6, is GAGVSQSPSNKVTEKGKDVELRCDPISGHTALYWYRQSLGQGLEFLIYFQGNSAPDKSGLPSDRFSAERTGGSVSTLTIQRTQQEDSAVYLCASRGDSPRTPLHFGNGTRLTVT.

The chain has TRBV24-1 and TRBJ2-3; without DNA, the TCRdb call of TRBD1 cannot be checked. The CDR3 covers 17 residues. CDR1 and CDR2 (germline): KGHDR, SFDVKD. The CDR3 spells CATSDTYGTGETDTQYF.